A single sample is the source of the 10 T cell receptor beta chains below, sequenced in a study of blood T cell repertoires in COVID-19. The protocol was immunoSEQ multiplex PCR, while the TCRdb copy is restricted to in-frame clones and leaves out a portion. The sample lists about 140,000 clones, almost 80% seen once, with just under 3% in the top ten. Source material: PBMCs or T cells enriched from blood (not recorded which). Receptors were obtained from a woman aged 45-60 years who had recovered from COVID-19.

V is TRBV6-4 and J is TRBJ1-1; D gene unclear. Trimming took 7 bases from V and 10 from J, leaving 16 bases between them. The CDR3 has 12 amino acids. Germline CDR1 and CDR2: MRHNA and SNTAGT. The CDR3 coding sequence is TGTGCCAGCACCCCAGCGAGGTTGGGAGCTTTCTTT. Its protein product is CASTPARLGAFF.

The V and J genes are TRBV24-1 and TRBJ2-2, with TRBD1 matching 12 bases. CDR3 length: 14 amino acids. Germline CDR1 reads KGHDR; CDR2 reads SFDVKD. The J segment lost 4 bases and the V segment lost 12 bases, leaving 5 bases of the junction unmatched. CDR3 coding DNA: TGTGCCGTGGGACAGGGGGCGGGCACCGGGGAGCTGTTTTTT. Translation: CAVGQGAGTGELFF.

The J gene is TRBJ2-7, the V gene TRBV6-1; TRBD2 agrees at 8 bases. V dropped 2 bases and J dropped 2; count of bases not matched to a gene: 8. From germline, CDR1 is MNHNS and CDR2 SASEGT. This CDR3 contains 16 residues. This CDR3 reads CASSELGLAGTYEQYF. The CDR3 DNA is TGTGCCAGCAGTGAATTGGGGCTAGCGGGTACCTACGAGCAGTACTTC.

The CDR3 bases are TGTGCCTGGAGTGTTAAGACGACCGGACGGAGGAATGAAAAACTGTTTTTT. Translation: CAWSVKTTGRRNEKLFF. This chain links TRBV30 with TRBJ1-4; D is ambiguous. The CDR3 spans 17 residues. CDR1 is GTSNPN and CDR2 is SVGIG in the germline V gene (reference sequence). V dropped 0 bases and J dropped 5 bases, with 19 bases sitting between them.

The chain is built from TRBV7-9 and TRBJ2-1, with no clear D. The V and J ends lost 3 bases and 5 bases respectively, with 8 bases between them. This CDR3 region has 13 residues. Germline assignment: CDR1 SEHNR and CDR2 FQNEAQ (reference sequence). CDR3: CASSLGQDNEQFF. In DNA form, the CDR3 reads TGTGCCAGCAGCTTGGGCCAGGACAATGAGCAGTTCTTC.

This rearrangement joins TRBV3-1 (or the pseudogene TRBV3-2) to TRBJ1-4, with D possibly being TRBD1 (6 bases). With 4 bases removed from V and 10 bases from J, the gap between germline ends came to 13 bases. This CDR3 is 13 amino acids long. Looked up from germline, CDR1 is LGHDT and CDR2 is YNNKEL (reference sequence). Here the CDR3 reads CASSLLQGAKLFF. CDR3 DNA: TGTGCCAGCAGCCTATTACAGGGAGCAAAACTGTTTTTT.

The chain is built from TRBV10-3 and TRBJ1-1, with D unresolved. CDR3 length equals 15 residues. The germline V and J ends were trimmed by 5 bases and 0 bases, with 13 bases remaining between them. Looked up from germline, CDR1 is ENHRY and CDR2 is SYGVKD. In DNA, the CDR3 is TGTGCCATCAGTCGGGCGGGAGCCCTGAACACTGAAGCTTTCTTT. It specifies CAISRAGALNTEAFF.

The rearrangement uses TRBV10-2 and TRBJ2-5, with TRBD2 matching 9 bases. Per germline, CDR1 WSHSY and CDR2 SAAADI. With V trimmed by 6 bases and J by 1 base, 6 bases remained unmatched. The CDR3 covers 15 residues. CDR3 region: CASRGTSGPQETQYF. CDR3 in DNA: TGCGCCAGCAGAGGTACTAGCGGGCCCCAAGAGACCCAGTACTTC.

The chain has TRBV21-1 and TRBJ1-3. TRBV21-1 is reported as a pseudogene. CDR3 length: 10 residues. As DNA, the CDR3 is TGTGCCAGCAGGGTCCCGGCCATATATTTT. Translation gives CASRVPAIYF.

This chain connects TRBV6-5 to TRBJ1-5; TRBD1 agrees at 8 bases. The CDR3 totals 15 residues. V dropped 6 bases and J dropped 7; count of bases not matched to a gene: 11. Germline CDR1 and CDR2: MNHEY and SVGAGI. CDR3 loop: CASRYTGQGGQPQHF. CDR3 bases: TGTGCCAGCAGATATACTGGACAGGGCGGACAGCCCCAGCATTTT.